This TCR beta chain was recorded in a study of blood T cell repertoires in COVID-19. At the level of the study: Acute and convalescent COVID-19 specimens originated in the United States, Italy and Spain.

Sequencing used immunoSEQ multiplex PCR; TCRdb keeps in-frame clones, though not all of them. The sample has more than 110,000 clones; about four fifths are singletons. Within 2 weeks before study entry, exposed participants met a COVID-19 case. Germline CDR1 SGDLS, CDR2 YYNGEE. The CDR3 loop spans 15 amino acids. V gave up 4 bases and J gave up 5 bases, with 18 bases separating them. The specimen was PBMCs or T cells enriched from blood (not recorded which). The rearrangement joins TRBV9 to TRBJ2-5, with D possibly TRBD2 on 6 matching bases. This clonotype was obtained from a woman aged 18-30 years who had been exposed to COVID-19. The CDR3 region is CASSQWGGAGETQYF. The CDR3 DNA reads as TGTGCCAGCAGCCAATGGGGCGGGGCAGGGGAGACCCAGTACTTC.